This T cell receptor beta chain is from a study of blood T cells in healthy people across ages. Findings and limits, study-wide: Per million T cells, TCR beta diversity dropped about linearly as age rose. Aged donors had fewer naive CD4+ cells and lower diversity than long-lived donors. Unsorted PBMCs ruled out conclusive naive versus antigen-experienced comparison.

About this clonotype: Its antigen remains unidentified.

V lost 6 bases and J lost 6, with 8 bases in between. Germline V gene data show CDR1 as DFQATT and CDR2 as SNEGSKA (reference sequence). The CDR3 has 11 residues. The authors ran a second PCR of roughly 6 to 12 cycles using a sample-barcoded 5' primer and a J-beta primer mix. With 12 random nucleotides, a template-switch adaptor tagged each individual cDNA molecule. TCRdb called the 5' RACE reads again in MiXCR, with one record for every CDR3 protein. The sample contains about 900,000 distinct CDR3 sequences, around 48% of which appear only once. The sequenced sample consisted of blood. The chain uses TRBV20-1 and TRBJ2-2; possibly TRBD2 for D (5 bases). The TCR originated in a man in his thirties or forties in good health. Written as DNA, the CDR3 is TGCAGTGCGAGGCGGGCCGGGGAGCTGTTTTTT. Translated, it gives CSARRAGELFF.